This entry is about one T cell receptor beta chain. Sequenced by immunoSEQ multiplex PCR; TCRdb stores in-frame clones only, minus some. The table shows some 320,000 clones, with 90% occurring only once. The source of the sample is a study of blood T cell repertoires in COVID-19. The wider study: Sources were T cells, B-cell-depleted T cells, or PBMCs; the material itself was cDNA or gDNA.

Trimming removed 6 bases from V and 1 base from J, with 13 bases in between. The CDR3 is made up of 14 amino acids. Germline V lookup: CDR1 SGHRS, CDR2 YFSETQ. Participant-given clinical history determined each cohort assignment. The source material was PBMCs or T cells enriched from blood (not recorded which). This sequence originates from a woman aged 30 to 39 who had been exposed to COVID-19. The rearrangement joins TRBV5-1 to TRBJ2-5; D gene ambiguous. Written as DNA, the CDR3 is TGCGCCAGCAAAGAGTCCCCGAGCCAAGAGACCCAGTACTTC. Translated: CASKESPSQETQYF.